This TCR beta chain derives from a study of low-dose radiotherapy and immunotherapy resistance in tumors. Turning to the study itself: Cohort 1 was given 0.5 Gy per fraction every 2 weeks, for 6.5 Gy total.

The time point is: before trial treatment. With TRAV- and TRBV-specific primers, first-strand cDNA was made, covering the alpha and beta chains. The TCRs were subjected to amplification over approximately 20 PCR cycles employing a constant-region primer in conjunction with a V-primer adapter. TCRdb re-analysed the reads in MiXCR, keeping a single row per CDR3 protein. This sample yields nearly 95,000 distinct CDR3 sequences, of which under 9.5% are seen a single time; roughly 1% belongs to the top ten. In this sample, this clonotype turned up many times. V was pared by 7 bases and J by 0 bases, with 8 bases of the junction left unmatched. The CDR3 totals 16 residues. Germline CDR1 and CDR2: MNHEY and SVGAGI.

This chain links TRBV6-5 with TRBJ1-3, with 8 bases that match TRBD1. The sample consisted of PBMCs, taken before treatment. The sequence derives from a male donor with prostate cancer. The CDR3 here is CASKVTGANSGNTIYF. The CDR3 DNA reads TGTGCCAGCAAAGTGACAGGGGCAAACTCTGGAAACACCATATATTTT.